These T cell receptor beta chains were read from a single sample in a study of cytomegalovirus exposure and HLA in healthy donors. The repertoire was sequenced with immunoSEQ multiplex PCR; TCRdb's copy has only in-frame clones and lacks some. The data hold approximately 150,000 clones, with roughly 87% observed a single time. Sample: PBMCs. The receptors come from a man between 18 and 35 years old in good health and CMV-seropositive. Each CDR3 is given with its conserved first and last residue. A D gene is named only where the DNA matches it firmly. Clone size is shown for a subset of rows, as once, few, many or a class of expanded clone.

TRBV5-1	TRBJ1-1	few	NA	TGCGCCAGCAGCTTGGTATCAGGGAACACTGAAGCTTTCTTT	CASSLVSGNTEAFF
TRBV30	TRBJ1-4	NA	NA	TGTGCCTGGAGTTCCAGTCTAACTAATGAAAAACTGTTTTTT	CAWSSSLTNEKLFF
TRBV6-1	TRBJ1-1	NA	TRBD1	TGTGCCAGCAGTAAAGTCGACAGGGCAGGATCTGAAGCTTTCTTT	CASSKVDRAGSEAFF
TRBV28	TRBJ1-1	NA	NA	TGTGCCAGCAGTTGGGCGCAGGGTGGGACTGAAGCTTTCTTT	CASSWAQGGTEAFF
TRBV7-9	TRBJ2-3	few	NA	TGTGCCAGCAGCTTAGGGATTGGTGGGGGGAGCACAGATACGCAGTATTTT	CASSLGIGGGSTDTQYF
TRBV10-1	TRBJ2-1	NA	TRBD2	TGCGCCAGCAGTGAGTACGGGACTACTCCCAATGAGCAGTTCTTC	CASSEYGTTPNEQFF
TRBV9	TRBJ1-3	NA	NA	TGTGCCAGCAGGGGGGCACAGGGAAACACCATATATTTT	CASRGAQGNTIYF
TRBV7-2	TRBJ1-1	NA	NA	TGTGCCAGCAGCCTGTATATGAACACTGAAGCTTTCTTT	CASSLYMNTEAFF
TRBV6-5	TRBJ1-1	NA	TRBD1	TGTGCCAGCAGTTACTCGGGGGACAGGGCCGAAGCTTTCTTT	CASSYSGDRAEAFF
TRBV5-5	TRBJ1-5	NA	NA	TGTGCCAGCAGCTTTGGGGGGGCAATATCTGGGGAGCCCCAGCATTTT	CASSFGGAISGEPQHF
TRBV5-1	TRBJ2-1	NA	NA	TGCGCCAGCAGGGAGGGGTCGGCGGGAATTCAGTTCTTC	CASREGSAGIQFF
TRBV12-5	TRBJ1-2	NA	TRBD1	TGTGCTAGTGGCCCCGAGACAGGGGGCTATGGCTACACCTTC	CASGPETGGYGYTF
TRBV18	TRBJ1-6	NA	NA	TGTGCCAGCTCACCGGCAGGGGACAATTCACCCCTCCACTTT	CASSPAGDNSPLHF
TRBV11-1	TRBJ2-1	NA	TRBD2	TGTGCCAGCAGCTTAGAAGGGACTAGCGTTCAGTTCTTC	CASSLEGTSVQFF
TRBV5-5	TRBJ2-1	NA	TRBD2	TGTGCCAGCAGCTTGGAGCTTCTCGGGGGGGAGCAGTTCTTC	CASSLELLGGEQFF
TRBV14	TRBJ1-1	NA	NA	TGTGCCAGCAGCCAAGAAACAGGGTCCTCCTGGGGGACTGAAGCTTTCTTT	CASSQETGSSWGTEAFF
TRBV7-6	TRBJ2-3	once	TRBD2	TGTGCCAGCAGCTTAGCCCGGGGGGTTTTGGTTCCAGATACGCAGTATTTT	CASSLARGVLVPDTQYF
TRBV18	TRBJ2-7	NA	TRBD2	TGTGCCAGCTCACCATCAGCGGGAAAGTCAGGCGAGCAGTACTTC	CASSPSAGKSGEQYF
TRBV6-1	TRBJ2-1	NA	NA	TGTGCCAGCAAACCGGGAAGGTCCTACAATGAGCAGTTCTTC	CASKPGRSYNEQFF
TRBV11-2	TRBJ2-5	once	TRBD2	TGTGCCAGCAGCTTAATAGGACTAGCGGCTCCTAGGGAGACCCAGTACTTC	CASSLIGLAAPRETQYF
TRBV5-1	TRBJ1-4	NA	NA	TGCGCCAGCAGCGCAGGTCCTGCGGGTGAAAAACTGTTTTTT	CASSAGPAGEKLFF
TRBV6-1	TRBJ1-1	once	TRBD1	TGTGCCAGCACCGGGACAGGCTTAGGGGACACTGAAGCTTTCTTT	CASTGTGLGDTEAFF
TRBV7-2	TRBJ1-5	NA	TRBD1	TGTGCCAGCAGCCCCCGGACAGGCTGGAATCAGCCCCAGCATTTT	CASSPRTGWNQPQHF